This T cell receptor (beta chain) was observed in a study of CD8 T cells in Susac syndrome. The V end lost 6 bases, the J end lost 0 bases, and 11 bases lay between the germline ends. CDR1 DFQATT and CDR2 SNEGSKA come from the germline V gene (reference sequence). The CDR3 runs 13 residues. TEMRA cells were FACS-enriched, unlike CD8+ and CD4+ T cells, which were negatively isolated. Reverse transcription of about 0.45 to 1 ug RNA used random hexamers. TCR beta CDR3 was amplified by immunoSEQ covering 54 Vbeta and 13 Jbeta. MiXCR, run by TCRdb on the immunoSEQ multiplex PCR reads, gives a single entry per CDR3 protein. Among roughly 130,000 distinct CDR3 sequences listed, about 95% were seen once.

The sequence was collected from a human donor in good health. Sequences were obtained from CD4+ T cells from PBMCs. The chain uses TRBV20-1 and TRBJ2-5; D is uncertain. CDR3 sequence reads: CSAEGRNQETQYF. The CDR3 coding sequence is TGCAGTGCGGAAGGACGGAACCAAGAGACCCAGTACTTC.